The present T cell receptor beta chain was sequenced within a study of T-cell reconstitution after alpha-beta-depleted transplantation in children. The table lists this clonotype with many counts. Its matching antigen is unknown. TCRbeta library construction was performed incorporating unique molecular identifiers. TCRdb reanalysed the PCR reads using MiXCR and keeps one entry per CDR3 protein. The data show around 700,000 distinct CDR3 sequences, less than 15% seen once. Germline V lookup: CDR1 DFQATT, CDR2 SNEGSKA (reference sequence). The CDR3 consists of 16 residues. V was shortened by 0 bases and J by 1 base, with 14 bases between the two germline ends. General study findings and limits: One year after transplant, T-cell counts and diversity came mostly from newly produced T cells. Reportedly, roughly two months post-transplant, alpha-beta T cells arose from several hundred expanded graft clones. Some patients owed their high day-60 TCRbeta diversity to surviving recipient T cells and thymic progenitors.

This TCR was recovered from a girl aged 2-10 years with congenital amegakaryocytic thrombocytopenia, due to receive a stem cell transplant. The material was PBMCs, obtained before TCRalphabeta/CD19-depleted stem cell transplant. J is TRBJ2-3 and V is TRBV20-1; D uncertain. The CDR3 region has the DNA TGCAGTGCTAGAGATTGGGCGGCTGGGGGCACAGATACGCAGTATTTT. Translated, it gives CSARDWAAGGTDTQYF.